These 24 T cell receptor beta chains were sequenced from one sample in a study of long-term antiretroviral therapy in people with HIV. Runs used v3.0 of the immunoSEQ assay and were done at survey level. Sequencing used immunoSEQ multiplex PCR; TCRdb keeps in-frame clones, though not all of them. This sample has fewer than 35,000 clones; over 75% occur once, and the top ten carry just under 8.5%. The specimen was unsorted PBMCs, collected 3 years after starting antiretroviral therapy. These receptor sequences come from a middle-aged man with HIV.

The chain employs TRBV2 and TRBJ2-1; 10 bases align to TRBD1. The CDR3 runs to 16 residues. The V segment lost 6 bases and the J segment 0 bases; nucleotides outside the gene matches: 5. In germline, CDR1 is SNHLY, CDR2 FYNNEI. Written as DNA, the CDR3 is TGTGCCAGCAGAGGGACAGGGGATAGCTCCTACAATGAGCAGTTCTTC. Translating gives CASRGTGDSSYNEQFF.

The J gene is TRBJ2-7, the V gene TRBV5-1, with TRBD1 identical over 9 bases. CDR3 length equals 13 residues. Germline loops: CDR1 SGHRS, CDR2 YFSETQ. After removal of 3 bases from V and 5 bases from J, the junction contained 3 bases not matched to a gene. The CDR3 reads CASSWTGDNEQYF. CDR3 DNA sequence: TGCGCCAGCAGCTGGACAGGGGATAACGAGCAGTACTTC.

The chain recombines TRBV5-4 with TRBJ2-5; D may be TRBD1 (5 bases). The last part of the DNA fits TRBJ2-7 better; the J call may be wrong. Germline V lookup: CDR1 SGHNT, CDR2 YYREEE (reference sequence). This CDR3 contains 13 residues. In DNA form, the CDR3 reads TGTGCCAGCAGCTTGGAAAGGGGCTACGAGCAGTACTTC. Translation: CASSLERGYEQYF.

The CDR3 nucleotides are TGTGCCAGCAGCCAACAGGGGTACAATGAGCAGTTCTTC. It is translated as CASSQQGYNEQFF. V gene TRBV25-1 combines with J gene TRBJ2-1; 7 nucleotides align to TRBD1. The CDR3 has 13 amino acids. Germline CDR1 and CDR2: MGHDK and SYGVNS. After removal of 6 bases from V and 4 bases from J, the junction contained 3 bases not matched to a gene.

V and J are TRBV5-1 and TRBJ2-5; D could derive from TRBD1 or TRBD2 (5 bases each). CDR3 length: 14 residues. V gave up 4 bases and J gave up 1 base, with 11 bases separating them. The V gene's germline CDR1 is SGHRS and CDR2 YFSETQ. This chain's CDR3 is CASSPRDAQETQYF. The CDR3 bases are TGCGCCAGCAGCCCCCGGGACGCCCAAGAGACCCAGTACTTC.

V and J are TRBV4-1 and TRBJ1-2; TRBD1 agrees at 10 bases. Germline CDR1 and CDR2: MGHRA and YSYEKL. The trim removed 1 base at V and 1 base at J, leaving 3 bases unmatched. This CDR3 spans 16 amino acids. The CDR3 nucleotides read TGCGCCAGCAGCCAAGGGACAGGGGGGGTTAACTATGGCTACACCTTC. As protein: CASSQGTGGVNYGYTF.

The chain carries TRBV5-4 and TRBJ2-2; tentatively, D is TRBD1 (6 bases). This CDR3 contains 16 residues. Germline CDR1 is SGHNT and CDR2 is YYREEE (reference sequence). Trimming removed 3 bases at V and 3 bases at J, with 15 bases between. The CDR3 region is CASSSFSRGDTGELFF. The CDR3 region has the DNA TGTGCCAGCAGCTCTTTCTCCAGGGGTGACACCGGGGAGCTGTTTTTT.

In DNA, the CDR3 is TGTGCCAGCAGCTTGTCAGGGGGTGCCAATGAGCAGTTCTTC. As protein: CASSLSGGANEQFF. The V gene is TRBV5-5, the J gene TRBJ2-1, with 7 bases that match TRBD1. Germline V gene sequence: CDR1 SGHKS, CDR2 YYEKEE (reference sequence). The V gene end was trimmed by 1 base and the J gene end by 6 bases; junction bases not matched to a gene: 4. This CDR3 comprises 14 residues.

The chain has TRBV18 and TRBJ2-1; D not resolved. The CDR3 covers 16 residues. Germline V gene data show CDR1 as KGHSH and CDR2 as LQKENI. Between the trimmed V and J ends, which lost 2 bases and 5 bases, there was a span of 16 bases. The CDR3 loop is CASSPSNGWIDNEQFF. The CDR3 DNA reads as TGTGCCAGCTCACCAAGTAACGGGTGGATTGACAATGAGCAGTTCTTC.

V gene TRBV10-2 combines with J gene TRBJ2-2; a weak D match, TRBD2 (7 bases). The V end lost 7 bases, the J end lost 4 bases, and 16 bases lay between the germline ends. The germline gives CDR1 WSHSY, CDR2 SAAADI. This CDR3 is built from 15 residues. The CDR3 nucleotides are TGCGCCAGCAAGGATGGGGGGGCGAGCACCGGGGAGCTGTTTTTT. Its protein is CASKDGGASTGELFF.

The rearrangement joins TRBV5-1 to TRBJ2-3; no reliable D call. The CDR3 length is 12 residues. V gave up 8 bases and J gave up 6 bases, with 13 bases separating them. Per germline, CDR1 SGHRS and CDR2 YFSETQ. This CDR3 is CASRKVPDTQYF. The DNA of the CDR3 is TGCGCCAGTCGGAAAGTCCCGGATACGCAGTATTTT.

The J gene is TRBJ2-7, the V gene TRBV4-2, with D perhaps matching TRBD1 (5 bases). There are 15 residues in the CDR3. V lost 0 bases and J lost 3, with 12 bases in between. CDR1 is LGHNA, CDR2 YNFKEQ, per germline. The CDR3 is CASSQDLSGYYEQYF. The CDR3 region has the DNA TGTGCCAGCAGCCAAGATCTGTCAGGGTACTACGAGCAGTACTTC.

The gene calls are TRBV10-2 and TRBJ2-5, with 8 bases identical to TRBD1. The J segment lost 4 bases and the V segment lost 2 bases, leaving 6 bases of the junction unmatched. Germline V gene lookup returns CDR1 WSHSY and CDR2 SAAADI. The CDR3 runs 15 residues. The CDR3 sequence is CASSEIQGVGETQYF. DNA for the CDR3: TGCGCCAGCAGTGAGATACAGGGGGTGGGAGAGACCCAGTACTTC.

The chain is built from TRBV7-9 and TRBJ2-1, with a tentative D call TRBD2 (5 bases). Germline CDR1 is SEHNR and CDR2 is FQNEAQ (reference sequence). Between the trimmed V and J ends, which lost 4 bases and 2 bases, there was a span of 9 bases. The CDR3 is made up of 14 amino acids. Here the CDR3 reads CASSSGMTYNEQFF. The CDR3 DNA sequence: TGTGCCAGCAGCTCCGGGATGACCTACAATGAGCAGTTCTTC.

Here the CDR3 DNA reads TGTGCCAGCAGCGAGACCCCTACAGGGGGCTACGAGCAGTACTTC. Protein: CASSETPTGGYEQYF. The J gene is TRBJ2-7, the V gene TRBV9; 8 nucleotides align to TRBD1. This CDR3 is 15 amino acids long. Looked up from germline, CDR1 is SGDLS and CDR2 is YYNGEE. V was clipped by 3 bases and J by 3 bases; unmatched bases: 8.

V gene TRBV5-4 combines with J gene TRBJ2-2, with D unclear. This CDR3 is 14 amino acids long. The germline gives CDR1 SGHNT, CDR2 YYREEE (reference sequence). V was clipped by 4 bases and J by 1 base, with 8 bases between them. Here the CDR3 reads CASSEARNTGELFF. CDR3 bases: TGTGCCAGCAGCGAAGCGAGGAACACCGGGGAGCTGTTTTTT.

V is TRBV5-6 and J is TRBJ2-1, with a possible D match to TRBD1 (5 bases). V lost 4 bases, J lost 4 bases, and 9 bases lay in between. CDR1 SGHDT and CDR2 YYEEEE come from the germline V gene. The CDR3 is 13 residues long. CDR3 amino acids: CASSQDRYNEQFF. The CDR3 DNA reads TGTGCCAGCAGCCAAGACAGATACAATGAGCAGTTCTTC.

The CDR3 region is CASSYGLAGYNEQFF. The CDR3 DNA reads as TGTGCCAGCAGCTATGGACTAGCGGGATACAATGAGCAGTTCTTC. The chain couples TRBV13 to TRBJ2-1, with 12 bases lining up with TRBD2. V gave up 4 bases and J gave up 4 bases; unmatched junction bases: 2. The CDR3 length is 15 residues. Germline V lookup: CDR1 PRHDT, CDR2 FYEKMQ (reference sequence).

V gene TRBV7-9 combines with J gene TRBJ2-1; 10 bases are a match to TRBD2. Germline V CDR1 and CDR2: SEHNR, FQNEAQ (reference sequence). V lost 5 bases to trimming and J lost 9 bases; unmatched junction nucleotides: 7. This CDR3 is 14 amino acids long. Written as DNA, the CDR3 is TGTGCCAGCAGCAATAGCGGGAGGTATAGTGAGCAGTTCTTC. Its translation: CASSNSGRYSEQFF.

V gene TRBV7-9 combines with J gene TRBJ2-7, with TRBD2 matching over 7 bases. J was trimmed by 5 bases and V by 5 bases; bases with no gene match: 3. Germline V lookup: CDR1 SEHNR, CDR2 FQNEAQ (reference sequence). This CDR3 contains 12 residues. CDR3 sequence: CASSTLANEQYF. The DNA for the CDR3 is TGTGCCAGCAGCACACTAGCGAACGAGCAGTACTTC. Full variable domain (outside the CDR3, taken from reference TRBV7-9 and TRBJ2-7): DTGVSQNPRHKITKRGQNVTFRCDPISEHNRLYWYRQTLGQGPEFLTYFQNEAQLEKSRLLSDRFSAERPKGSFSTLEIQRTEQGDSAMYLCASSTLANEQYFGPGTRLTVT.

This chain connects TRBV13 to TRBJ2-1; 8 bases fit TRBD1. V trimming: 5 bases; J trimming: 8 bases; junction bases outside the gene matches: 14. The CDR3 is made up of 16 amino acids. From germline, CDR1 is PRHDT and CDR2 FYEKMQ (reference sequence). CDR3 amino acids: CASSPQGASIKYEQFF. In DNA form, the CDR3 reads TGTGCCAGCAGCCCCCAGGGGGCATCCATCAAGTATGAGCAGTTCTTC.

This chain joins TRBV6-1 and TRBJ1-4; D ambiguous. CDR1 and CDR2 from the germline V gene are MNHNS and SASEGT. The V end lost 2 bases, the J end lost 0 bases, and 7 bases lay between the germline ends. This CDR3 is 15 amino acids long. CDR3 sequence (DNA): TGTGCCAGCAGTGAATCCTTTGCAACTAATGAAAAACTGTTTTTT. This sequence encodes CASSESFATNEKLFF.

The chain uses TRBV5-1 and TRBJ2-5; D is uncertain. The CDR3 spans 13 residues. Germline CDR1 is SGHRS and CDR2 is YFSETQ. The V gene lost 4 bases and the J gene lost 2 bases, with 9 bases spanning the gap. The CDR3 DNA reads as TGCGCCAGCAGCAACGGAGCACAAGAGACCCAGTACTTC. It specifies CASSNGAQETQYF.

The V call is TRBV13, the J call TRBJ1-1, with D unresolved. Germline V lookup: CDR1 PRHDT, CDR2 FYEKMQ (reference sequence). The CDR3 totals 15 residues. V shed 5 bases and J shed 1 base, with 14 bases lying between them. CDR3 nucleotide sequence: TGTGCCAGCAGCCTCAGAGATATAGAGAACACTGAAGCTTTCTTT. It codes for CASSLRDIENTEAFF.